The 17 T cell receptor beta chains below were found in one sample sequenced in a study of T cells after yellow fever vaccination. MiXCR, run by TCRdb on the 5' RACE reads, gives a single entry per CDR3 protein. The sample yields 300,000 to 400,000 distinct CDR3 sequences, about 10% seen once. Specimen: CD4+ T cells sorted from PBMCs, collected 45 days after the yellow fever booster vaccination. These receptors all stem from a young man who received the YFV17D yellow fever vaccine.

This clonotype was seen ten or more times. The chain joins TRBV21-1 to TRBJ2-7; the table gives TRBD1 as D, unverified against the DNA. TRBV21-1 is noted as a pseudogene. CDR3 length equals 16 residues. CDR3 sequence: CASSKVAGTGVFEQYV. The DNA for the CDR3 is TGTGCCAGCAGCAAAGTAGCTGGGACAGGGGTATTCGAGCAGTACGTC.

This clonotype has more than one count but fewer than ten. This chain uses TRBV27 with TRBJ1-5; TRBD1 matches 8 bases. The CDR3 loop spans 13 amino acids. V was clipped by 8 bases and J by 4 bases; unmatched bases: 4. Per the germline V gene, CDR1 is MNHEY and CDR2 is SMNVEV (reference sequence). In nucleotides, the CDR3 is TGTGCCAGCGGACAGGGAGGGAATCAGCCCCAGCATTTT. This gives the protein CASGQGGNQPQHF.

The chain uses TRBV7-9 and TRBJ2-5, with D unclear. Trimming took 2 bases from V and 4 from J, leaving 14 bases between them. CDR3 length: 15 amino acids. In germline, CDR1 is SEHNR, CDR2 FQNEAQ (reference sequence). The CDR3 DNA follows: TGTGCCAGCAGCTTAAAAGTTGGCCTTTCAGAGACCCAGTACTTC. It is translated as CASSLKVGLSETQYF.

The J gene is TRBJ1-5, the V gene TRBV4-2, with D possibly being TRBD1 (5 bases). V lost 0 bases to trimming and J lost 2 bases, with 14 bases between them. The CDR3 is 17 amino acids. CDR1 is LGHNA, CDR2 YNFKEQ, per germline. CDR3 region: CASSQDLLRARNQPQHF. The CDR3 DNA reads TGTGCCAGCAGCCAAGATCTTCTCAGGGCCCGCAATCAGCCCCAGCATTTT.

This clonotype occurred many times. The chain combines TRBV4-1 with TRBJ2-7, with D uncertain. This CDR3 spans 15 amino acids. Between the trimmed V and J ends, which lost 6 bases and 2 bases, there was a span of 17 bases. Germline V gene lookup returns CDR1 MGHRA and CDR2 YSYEKL. The CDR3 spells CASSLDVTETYEQYF. The CDR3 DNA is TGCGCCAGCAGTCTGGACGTGACGGAGACCTACGAGCAGTACTTC.

This clonotype was detected only a few times. The chain employs TRBV20-1 and TRBJ2-3; D gene unclear. Germline CDR1 and CDR2: DFQATT and SNEGSKA (reference sequence). This CDR3 spans 12 amino acids. The V gene lost 3 bases and the J gene lost 2 bases, with 6 bases spanning the gap. Written as DNA, the CDR3 is TGCAGTGCTAGTTGGGACACAGATACGCAGTATTTT. It translates to CSASWDTDTQYF.

The sample holds a few counts of this clonotype. The chain employs TRBV5-1 and TRBJ2-2; D is ambiguous. The germline CDR1 and CDR2 sequences are SGHRS and YFSETQ. CDR3 length: 12 residues. Trimming cost V 0 bases and J 7 bases, with 4 bases left between them. This CDR3 is CASSLVHGELFF. The DNA for the CDR3 is TGCGCCAGCAGCTTGGTCCACGGGGAGCTGTTTTTT.

This clonotype has a count of ten or more. The chain employs TRBV20-1 and TRBJ2-3, with a possible D match to TRBD1 (6 bases). This CDR3 region has 11 residues. The germline gives CDR1 DFQATT, CDR2 SNEGSKA (reference sequence). V dropped 6 bases and J dropped 6 bases, with 10 bases sitting between them. CDR3 sequence reads: CSAPRGDTQYF. The CDR3 DNA sequence: TGCAGTGCACCTAGGGGGGATACGCAGTATTTT.

This clonotype has just a few counts. The V call is TRBV5-1, the J call TRBJ2-7; either TRBD1 or TRBD2 may fit D (5 bases each). V dropped 4 bases and J dropped 5 bases, with 13 bases sitting between them. The CDR3 loop spans 13 amino acids. From germline, CDR1 is SGHRS and CDR2 YFSETQ. The CDR3 bases are TGCGCCAGCAGCGGGCAGGGAGTTGACGAGCAGTACTTC. Translation gives CASSGQGVDEQYF.

In its sample, this clonotype was seen many times. The chain combines TRBV9 with TRBJ2-5; D unclear. Trimming stripped 0 bases from V and 0 bases from J, with 6 bases between. The CDR3 runs 14 residues. From germline, CDR1 is SGDLS and CDR2 YYNGEE. The CDR3 DNA reads as TGTGCCAGCAGCGTAGGTGGCAACCAAGAGACCCAGTACTTC. It translates to CASSVGGNQETQYF. Using reference TRBV9 and TRBJ2-5 for the parts outside the CDR3, the full variable domain is DSGVTQTPKHLITATGQRVTLRCSPRSGDLSVYWYQQSLDQGLQFLIQYYNGEERAKGNILERFSAQQFPDLHSELNLSSLELGDSALYFCASSVGGNQETQYFGPGTRLLVL.

This clonotype was seen a handful of times. CDR3 protein: CASSSTDRGLYSPLHF. CDR3 coding DNA: TGTGCCAGCAGTAGTACGGACAGGGGACTATATTCACCCCTCCACTTT. The V and J genes are TRBV27 and TRBJ1-6; TRBD1 matches 9 bases. The V and J ends lost 5 bases and 8 bases, in that order; junction bases with no gene match: 10. Germline V gene lookup returns CDR1 MNHEY and CDR2 SMNVEV (reference sequence). The CDR3 is 16 residues long.

V usage is TRBV7-9 and J usage is TRBJ1-4, with D perhaps TRBD1 (5 bases). Trimming pared 4 bases from V and 1 base from J, leaving 13 bases between. The CDR3 has 16 amino acids. CDR1 and CDR2 from the germline V gene are SEHNR and FQNEAQ (reference sequence). The CDR3 DNA sequence: TGTGCCAGCAGCTCGTTGTCGGGGGGAACTAATGAAAAACTGTTTTTT. Its translation: CASSSLSGGTNEKLFF.

The chain recombines TRBV4-2 with TRBJ1-3, with D unresolved. The CDR3 has 17 amino acids. CDR1 and CDR2 (germline): LGHNA, YNFKEQ. V shed 3 bases and J shed 0 bases, with 15 bases lying between them. This CDR3 reads CASSQELGRSSGNTIYF. Written as DNA, the CDR3 is TGTGCCAGCAGCCAGGAGCTGGGCCGAAGCTCTGGAAACACCATATATTTT.

The count of this clonotype is one. This chain joins TRBV6-5 and TRBJ1-6; 7 bases are a match to TRBD1. V was pared by 0 bases and J by 8 bases, with 4 bases of the junction left unmatched. CDR3 length: 15 residues. In germline, CDR1 is MNHEY, CDR2 SVGAGI. CDR3 region: CASSYSRTGDSPLHF. The CDR3 bases are TGTGCCAGCAGTTACTCCAGAACAGGGGATTCACCCCTCCACTTT.

The rearrangement uses TRBV5-4 and TRBJ2-7; 7 nucleotides agree with TRBD2. Trimming cost V 4 bases and J 1 base; bases outside gene matches: 8. This CDR3 has 15 amino acids. Germline values: CDR1 SGHNT, CDR2 YYREEE (reference sequence). The CDR3 region is CASSGTTSRSYEQYF. In DNA, the CDR3 is TGTGCCAGCAGCGGGACGACTAGCCGGTCCTACGAGCAGTACTTC.

This clonotype has a handful of counts. The V gene is TRBV7-2, the J gene TRBJ2-3; 13 bases fit TRBD2. This CDR3 contains 18 residues. V trimming: 1 base; J trimming: 4 bases; junction bases outside the gene matches: 8. Germline V gene data show CDR1 as SGHTA and CDR2 as FQGNSA. CDR3 in DNA: TGTGCCAGCAGCTTAGTTGCCGGGACTAGCGGGGCCCCAGATACGCAGTATTTT. Translation: CASSLVAGTSGAPDTQYF. Full variable domain (remainder filled in from reference TRBV7-2 and TRBJ2-3): GAGVSQSPSNKVTEKGKDVELRCDPISGHTALYWYRQSLGQGLEFLIYFQGNSAPDKSGLPSDRFSAERTGGSVSTLTIQRTQQEDSAVYLCASSLVAGTSGAPDTQYFGPGTRLTVL.

This clonotype was observed a handful of times. J is TRBJ2-4 and V is TRBV9, with D maybe TRBD1 (6 bases). CDR1 and CDR2 from the germline V gene are SGDLS and YYNGEE. V lost 0 bases to trimming and J lost 14 bases, with 15 bases between them. The CDR3 consists of 13 residues. In DNA form, the CDR3 reads TGTGCCAGCAGCGTAGCTTGGCAGGGGAAGGAGTACTTC. Its protein product is CASSVAWQGKEYF.